Listed below are T cell receptor beta chains from one sample, sequenced in a study of T cell changes during pregnancy in multiple sclerosis. The repertoire was sequenced with immunoSEQ multiplex PCR; TCRdb's copy has only in-frame clones and lacks some. This sample yields some 31,000 clones, of which roughly 91% are seen a single time; approximately 4% belongs to the top ten. The specimen comprised CD8+ T cells from peripheral blood mononuclear cells, sampled in the second trimester of pregnancy. The receptors stem from a female donor in good health, enrolled as a control in a pregnancy study. CDR3s include the opening cysteine and the closing phenylalanine or tryptophan. A D gene is named only where the DNA matches it firmly. Expanded clones get a size class; other rows say once, few or many, or leave the size out.

clone size: -; J gene: TRBJ1-2; D gene: TRBD1; V gene: TRBV7-9; CDR3 DNA: TGTGCCAGCAGCTTAGTGGTGACAGGGGATACCTATGGCTACACCTTC; CDR3 protein: CASSLVVTGDTYGYTF
clone size: -; J gene: TRBJ2-1; D gene: TRBD1; V gene: TRBV2; CDR3 DNA: TGTGCCACTAGGGACAGGGGGCTGAATGAGCAGTTCTTC; CDR3 protein: CATRDRGLNEQFF
clone size: -; J gene: TRBJ1-2; D gene: -; V gene: TRBV25-1; CDR3 DNA: TGTGCCTCACAGGGTGAGGGCTACACCTTC; CDR3 protein: CASQGEGYTF
clone size: -; J gene: TRBJ1-1; D gene: -; V gene: TRBV19; CDR3 DNA: TGTGCCAGTAGGAGACAGATGAACACTGAAGCTTTCTTT; CDR3 protein: CASRRQMNTEAFF
clone size: -; J gene: TRBJ2-7; D gene: TRBD1; V gene: TRBV2; CDR3 DNA: TGTGCCAGCAGAGGGGACAGGAGGGAGCAGTACTTC; CDR3 protein: CASRGDRREQYF
clone size: few; J gene: TRBJ2-7; D gene: -; V gene: TRBV4-3; CDR3 DNA: TGCGCCAGCAGCCAAGGGGAGGACGGCTCCTACGAGCAGTACTTC; CDR3 protein: CASSQGEDGSYEQYF
clone size: -; J gene: TRBJ2-7; D gene: -; V gene: TRBV7-2; CDR3 DNA: TGTGCCAGCAGCTTAAAAGTCGGTTACTCCTACGAGCAGTACTTC; CDR3 protein: CASSLKVGYSYEQYF
clone size: once; J gene: TRBJ2-7; D gene: -; V gene: TRBV9; CDR3 DNA: TGTGCCAGCAGCGCCGGGGGTACCTACGAGCAGTACTTC; CDR3 protein: CASSAGGTYEQYF
clone size: -; J gene: TRBJ1-1; D gene: -; V gene: TRBV18; CDR3 DNA: TGTGCCAGCTCACCTCTCTTTAGAGGCTTCAAGGCGACTGAAGCTTTCTTT; CDR3 protein: CASSPLFRGFKATEAFF
clone size: few; J gene: TRBJ1-5; D gene: -; V gene: TRBV7-3; CDR3 DNA: TGTGCCAGCAGCCCGCCCCCCTCTGAGGCCCAGCATTTT; CDR3 protein: CASSPPPSEAQHF
clone size: -; J gene: TRBJ1-2; D gene: -; V gene: TRBV6-5; CDR3 DNA: TGTGCCAGCAGTCATAACAGCTATGGCTACACCTTC; CDR3 protein: CASSHNSYGYTF
clone size: -; J gene: TRBJ1-1; D gene: -; V gene: TRBV7-6; CDR3 DNA: TGTGCCAGCATGCCCAGGGGTGTCGGCACTGAAGCTTTCTTT; CDR3 protein: CASMPRGVGTEAFF
clone size: -; J gene: TRBJ2-3; D gene: TRBD2; V gene: TRBV5-1; CDR3 DNA: TGCGCCAGCAGCTTGGATAAGCGGGGGGTAGATACGCAGTATTTT; CDR3 protein: CASSLDKRGVDTQYF
clone size: few; J gene: TRBJ1-1; D gene: TRBD1; V gene: TRBV6-4; CDR3 DNA: TGTGCCAGCAGTGACAGGAGCGAGGGGGCGCGGAGCCAGGCTTTCTTT; CDR3 protein: CASSDRSEGARSQAFF
clone size: -; J gene: TRBJ2-5; D gene: -; V gene: TRBV7-6; CDR3 DNA: TGTGCCAGCAGCTTAGAAAGGGGAGAGACCCAGTACTTC; CDR3 protein: CASSLERGETQYF
clone size: -; J gene: TRBJ1-1; D gene: -; V gene: TRBV7-9; CDR3 DNA: TGTGCCAGCAGCACCCCGACAGATGCGGGGACTGAAGCTTTCTTT; CDR3 protein: CASSTPTDAGTEAFF
clone size: -; J gene: TRBJ1-1; D gene: -; V gene: TRBV18; CDR3 DNA: TGTGCCAGCTCAGGCGGCGACGTGGGCACTGAAGCTTTCTTT; CDR3 protein: CASSGGDVGTEAFF
clone size: -; J gene: TRBJ2-6; D gene: TRBD1; V gene: TRBV5-5; CDR3 DNA: TGTGCCAGCAGGCTCCCGGGACAGGGGGAACCTGGGGCCAACGTCCTGACTTTC; CDR3 protein: CASRLPGQGEPGANVLTF
clone size: -; J gene: TRBJ1-2; D gene: -; V gene: TRBV7-9; CDR3 DNA: TGTGCCAGCAGCCCTAGCAGACAGGATCATGGCTACACCTTC; CDR3 protein: CASSPSRQDHGYTF
clone size: -; J gene: TRBJ2-1; D gene: -; V gene: TRBV7-9; CDR3 DNA: TGTGCCAGCAGCCCTAAGGTCGGTAGCCGCTATTCCTACAATGAGCAGTTCTTC; CDR3 protein: CASSPKVGSRYSYNEQFF
clone size: -; J gene: TRBJ1-2; D gene: -; V gene: TRBV7-9; CDR3 DNA: TGTGCCAGCAGCTCCCCCAGGGGTTTGGGCTACACCTTC; CDR3 protein: CASSSPRGLGYTF
clone size: -; J gene: TRBJ2-5; D gene: TRBD2; V gene: TRBV19; CDR3 DNA: TGTGCCAGTAGGGTCACTAGCGACCAAGAGACCCAGTACTTC; CDR3 protein: CASRVTSDQETQYF
clone size: -; J gene: TRBJ2-1; D gene: TRBD2; V gene: TRBV7-6; CDR3 DNA: TGTGCCAGCAGCTTAAGTGCTACTAGCGGGGGTTACAATGAGCAGTTCTTC; CDR3 protein: CASSLSATSGGYNEQFF
clone size: -; J gene: TRBJ1-2; D gene: TRBD1; V gene: TRBV19; CDR3 DNA: TGTGCCAGTAGTGACCCGACAGGGAGAAATGGCTACACCTTC; CDR3 protein: CASSDPTGRNGYTF
clone size: -; J gene: TRBJ2-6; D gene: -; V gene: TRBV6-5; CDR3 DNA: TGTGCCAGCGAGCAGGTCAGGTCTGGGGCCAACGTCCTGACTTTC; CDR3 protein: CASEQVRSGANVLTF
clone size: -; J gene: TRBJ2-7; D gene: -; V gene: TRBV11-1; CDR3 DNA: TGTGCCAGCAGCTTGGAGACGAGAGTCTTTGCCTACGAGCAGTACTTC; CDR3 protein: CASSLETRVFAYEQYF
clone size: -; J gene: TRBJ2-2; D gene: TRBD1; V gene: TRBV27; CDR3 DNA: TGTGCCAGCGAGACAGGGTCGAGGACCGGGGAGCTGTTTTTT; CDR3 protein: CASETGSRTGELFF
clone size: -; J gene: TRBJ2-7; D gene: TRBD2; V gene: TRBV7-6; CDR3 DNA: TGTGCCAGCAGCTACGGACAAGGACTAGCGGGGGGGCAATTGGACGAGCAGTACTTC; CDR3 protein: CASSYGQGLAGGQLDEQYF
clone size: -; J gene: TRBJ1-1; D gene: TRBD1; V gene: TRBV9; CDR3 DNA: TGTGCCAGCAGCGTAGGAAGTGGGGGACAGGAAGCTTTCTTT; CDR3 protein: CASSVGSGGQEAFF
clone size: -; J gene: TRBJ1-1; D gene: -; V gene: TRBV9; CDR3 DNA: TGTGCCAGCAGCGTATGGGAGGGGACTGAAGCTTTCTTT; CDR3 protein: CASSVWEGTEAFF
clone size: -; J gene: TRBJ2-3; D gene: TRBD1; V gene: TRBV19; CDR3 DNA: TGTGCCAGTAGTCCACAGGGGTTTCCAGATACGCAGTATTTT; CDR3 protein: CASSPQGFPDTQYF
clone size: -; J gene: TRBJ2-2; D gene: -; V gene: TRBV4-3; CDR3 DNA: TGCGCCAGCAGCCAAGACGCCCAGGGAACGAACACCGGGGAGCTGTTTTTT; CDR3 protein: CASSQDAQGTNTGELFF
clone size: -; J gene: TRBJ1-1; D gene: -; V gene: TRBV27; CDR3 DNA: TGTGCCAGCAGTTTATCAGGGGAGGGCACTGAAGCTTTCTTT; CDR3 protein: CASSLSGEGTEAFF
clone size: -; J gene: TRBJ2-2; D gene: TRBD1; V gene: TRBV7-7; CDR3 DNA: TGTGCTAGCAGCCCGAGACAGGGGGGAAAGACCGGGGAGCTGTTTTTT; CDR3 protein: CASSPRQGGKTGELFF
clone size: -; J gene: TRBJ2-3; D gene: TRBD1; V gene: TRBV15; CDR3 DNA: TGTGCCACCAGCAGAGATACGACAGGGGGCCGGGAGACGCAGTATTTT; CDR3 protein: CATSRDTTGGRETQYF
clone size: -; J gene: TRBJ2-3; D gene: -; V gene: TRBV9; CDR3 DNA: TGTGCCAGCACTTCAGGGGGCGGGGGGGTCACAGATACGCAGTATTTT; CDR3 protein: CASTSGGGGVTDTQYF
clone size: -; J gene: TRBJ1-5; D gene: -; V gene: TRBV10-2; CDR3 DNA: TGCGCCAGCAGTGAGAGGAACAGAAATAGCAATCAGCCCCAGCATTTT; CDR3 protein: CASSERNRNSNQPQHF
clone size: -; J gene: TRBJ1-6; D gene: -; V gene: TRBV4-3; CDR3 DNA: TGCGCCAGCAGCCAAGGATCGGGTATAGGTAATTCACCCCTCCACTTT; CDR3 protein: CASSQGSGIGNSPLHF
clone size: -; J gene: TRBJ1-1; D gene: -; V gene: TRBV9; CDR3 DNA: TGTGCCAGCAGCGGCGGGGTAGAAGCTTTCTTT; CDR3 protein: CASSGGVEAFF
clone size: -; J gene: TRBJ2-7; D gene: TRBD2; V gene: TRBV25-1; CDR3 DNA: TGTGCCAGCACCAATCTCCGACTAGCGGGAGCGTACGAGCAGTACTTC; CDR3 protein: CASTNLRLAGAYEQYF
clone size: -; J gene: TRBJ2-1; D gene: TRBD2; V gene: TRBV7-9; CDR3 DNA: TGTGCCAGCAGCTTAGACGGGGGGGAAACCAATGAGCAGTTCTTC; CDR3 protein: CASSLDGGETNEQFF
clone size: -; J gene: TRBJ2-5; D gene: TRBD1; V gene: TRBV4-3; CDR3 DNA: TGCGCCAGCAGCCAAGATGTAGGGACAGGGTACCAAGAGACCCAGTACTTC; CDR3 protein: CASSQDVGTGYQETQYF
clone size: -; J gene: TRBJ2-7; D gene: -; V gene: TRBV9; CDR3 DNA: TGTGCCAGCAGCCCCGGAGGGCAGGCCCTCTACGAGCAGTACTTC; CDR3 protein: CASSPGGQALYEQYF
clone size: -; J gene: TRBJ2-1; D gene: TRBD1; V gene: TRBV5-1; CDR3 DNA: TGCGCCAGCAGCTTGGAGGGACAGGGATCCAATGAGCAGTTCTTC; CDR3 protein: CASSLEGQGSNEQFF
clone size: -; J gene: TRBJ2-2; D gene: TRBD1; V gene: TRBV7-9; CDR3 DNA: TGTGCCAGCAGCCTGGGACAGCCAAACACCGGGGAGCTGTTTTTT; CDR3 protein: CASSLGQPNTGELFF
clone size: -; J gene: TRBJ1-1; D gene: -; V gene: TRBV7-9; CDR3 DNA: TGTGCCAGCAGCACAAGTAATACAGGGAACACTGAAGCTTTCTTT; CDR3 protein: CASSTSNTGNTEAFF